This T cell receptor (beta chain) emerged from a study of T cells in Graves' hyperthyroidism and ophthalmopathy. Study-level points and caveats: Ophthalmopathy was predicted by the model a median of approximately 6 months ahead of onset. A model using 13 V-J features told ophthalmopathy apart from stable hyperthyroidism. Most thyroid-expanded clonotypes above 0.001 were also found in blood.

This CDR3 has 13 amino acids. The V and J ends lost 5 bases and 7 bases respectively, with 11 bases between them. Germline values: CDR1 MNHNS, CDR2 SASEGT. A note on this clonotype: Its antigen remains unidentified.

The study left out patients who had uncontrolled infection, other autoimmune disease, pregnancy or lactation. Researchers took RNA transcripts and amplified the TCR beta CDR3 regions from them. HTBI primers were the set used in a first-round RT-PCR of the TCR CDR3. TCRdb itself ran the multiplex PCR reads through MiXCR, one entry per CDR3 protein. The table shows under 400,000 distinct CDR3 sequences, with 20% to 25% occurring only once. The sequenced sample consisted of blood. The J gene is TRBJ2-2, the V gene TRBV6-1; perhaps TRBD1 as D (6 bases). The TCR originated in a woman in her 50s with Graves' hyperthyroidism. The CDR3 loop is CASSHRDDGELFF. CDR3 sequence (DNA): TGTGCCAGCAGTCACAGGGATGACGGGGAGCTGTTTTTT.